The 3 T cell receptor beta chains given below trace back to one sample, sequenced in a study of blood T cell repertoires in COVID-19. Profiled with immunoSEQ multiplex PCR; TCRdb holds only in-frame clones, not every one. Of around 110,000 clones listed, approximately 88% are singletons. The sample was peripheral blood. All receptors derive from a middle-aged man with active or convalescent COVID-19.

This clone showed up just a few times. The chain recombines TRBV28 with TRBJ2-7, with no clear D. The V gene's germline CDR1 is MDHEN and CDR2 SYDVKM. This CDR3 is 12 amino acids long. The V end was cut by 5 bases, the J end by 6 bases, with 11 bases between. The CDR3 region is CASSGRWAEQYF. CDR3 nucleotide sequence: TGTGCCAGCAGTGGCAGATGGGCCGAGCAGTACTTC.

The chain joins TRBV3-1 (or the pseudogene TRBV3-2) to TRBJ2-7, with 7 bases aligning to TRBD1. Germline V lookup: CDR1 LGHDT, CDR2 YNNKEL (reference sequence). This CDR3 has 14 amino acids. Trimming took 4 bases from V and 3 from J; bases not matched to a gene: 6. CDR3 protein: CASSPPGQFYEQYF. CDR3 bases: TGTGCCAGCAGCCCTCCGGGACAGTTCTACGAGCAGTACTTC.

V is TRBV27 and J is TRBJ1-3, with D maybe TRBD1 (5 bases). Germline lookup yields CDR1 MNHEY and CDR2 SMNVEV (reference sequence). Trimming took 6 bases from V and 7 from J, leaving 19 bases between them. This CDR3 has 15 residues. The CDR3 nucleotides are TGTGCCAGCAGCCCTTCACCAGGGATGGACAACACCATATATTTT. It yields the protein CASSPSPGMDNTIYF.